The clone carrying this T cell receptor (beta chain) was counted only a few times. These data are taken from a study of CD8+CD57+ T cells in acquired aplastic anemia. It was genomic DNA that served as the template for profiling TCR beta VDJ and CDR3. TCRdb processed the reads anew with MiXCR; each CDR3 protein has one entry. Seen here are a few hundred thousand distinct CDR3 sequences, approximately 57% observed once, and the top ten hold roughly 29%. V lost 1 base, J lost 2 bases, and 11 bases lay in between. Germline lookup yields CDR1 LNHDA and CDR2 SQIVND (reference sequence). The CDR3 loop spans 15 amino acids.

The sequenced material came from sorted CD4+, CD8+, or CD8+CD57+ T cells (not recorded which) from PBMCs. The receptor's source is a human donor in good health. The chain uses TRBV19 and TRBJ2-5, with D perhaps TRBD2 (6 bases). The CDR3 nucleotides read TGTGCCAGTAGTATAGGCCCGGGACTTCAAGAGACCCAGTACTTC. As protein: CASSIGPGLQETQYF.